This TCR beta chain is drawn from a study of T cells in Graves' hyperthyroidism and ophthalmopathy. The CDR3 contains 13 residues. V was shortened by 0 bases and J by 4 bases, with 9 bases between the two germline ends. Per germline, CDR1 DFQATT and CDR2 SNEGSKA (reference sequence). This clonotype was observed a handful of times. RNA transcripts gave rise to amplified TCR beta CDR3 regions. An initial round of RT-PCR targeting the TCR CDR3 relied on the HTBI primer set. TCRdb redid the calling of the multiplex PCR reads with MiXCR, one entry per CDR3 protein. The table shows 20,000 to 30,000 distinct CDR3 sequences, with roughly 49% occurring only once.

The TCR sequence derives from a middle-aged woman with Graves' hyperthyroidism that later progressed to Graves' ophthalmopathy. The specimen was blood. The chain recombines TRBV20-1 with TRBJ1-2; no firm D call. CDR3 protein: CSARDPRSYGYTF. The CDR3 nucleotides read TGCAGTGCTAGAGATCCGAGATCCTATGGCTACACCTTC.